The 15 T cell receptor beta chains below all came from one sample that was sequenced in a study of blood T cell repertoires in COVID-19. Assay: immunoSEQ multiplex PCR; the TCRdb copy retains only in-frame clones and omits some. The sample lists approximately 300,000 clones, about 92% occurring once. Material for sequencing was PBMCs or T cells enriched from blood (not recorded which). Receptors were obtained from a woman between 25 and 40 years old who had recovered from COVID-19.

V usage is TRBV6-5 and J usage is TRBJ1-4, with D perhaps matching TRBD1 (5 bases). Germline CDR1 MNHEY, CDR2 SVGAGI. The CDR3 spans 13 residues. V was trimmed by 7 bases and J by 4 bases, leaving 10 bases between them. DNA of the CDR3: TGTGCCAGCAATCGACAGATTAATGAAAAACTGTTTTTT. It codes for CASNRQINEKLFF.

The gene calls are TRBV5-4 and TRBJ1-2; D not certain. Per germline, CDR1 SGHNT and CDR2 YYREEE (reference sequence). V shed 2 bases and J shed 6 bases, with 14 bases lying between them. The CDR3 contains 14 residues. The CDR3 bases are TGTGCCAGCAGCTTCGGTCGCCAGGTGAATGGCTACACCTTC. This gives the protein CASSFGRQVNGYTF. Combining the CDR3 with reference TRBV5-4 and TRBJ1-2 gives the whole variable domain ETGVTQSPTHLIKTRGQQVTLRCSSQSGHNTVSWYQQALGQGPQFIFQYYREEENGRGNFPPRFSGLQFPNYSSELNVNALELDDSALYLCASSFGRQVNGYTFGSGTRLTVV.

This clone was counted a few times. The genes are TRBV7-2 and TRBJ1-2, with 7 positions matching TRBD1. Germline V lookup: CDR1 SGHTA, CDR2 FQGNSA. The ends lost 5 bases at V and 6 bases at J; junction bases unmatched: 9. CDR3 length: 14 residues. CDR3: CASSTQTGLDGYTF. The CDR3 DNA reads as TGTGCCAGCAGCACACAGACAGGGTTAGATGGCTACACCTTC.

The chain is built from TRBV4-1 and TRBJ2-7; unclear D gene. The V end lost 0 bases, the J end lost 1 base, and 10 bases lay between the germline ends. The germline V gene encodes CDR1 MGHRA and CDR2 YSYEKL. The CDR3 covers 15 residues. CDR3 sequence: CASSQDLGESYEQYF. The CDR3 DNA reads TGCGCCAGCAGCCAAGATCTTGGAGAGTCCTACGAGCAGTACTTC.

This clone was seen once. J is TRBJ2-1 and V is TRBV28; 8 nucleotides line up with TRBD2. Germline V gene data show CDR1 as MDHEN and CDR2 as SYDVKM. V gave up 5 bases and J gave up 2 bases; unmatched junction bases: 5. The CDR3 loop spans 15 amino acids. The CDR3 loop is CASSPGGETYNEQFF. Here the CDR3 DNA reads TGTGCCAGCAGTCCCGGGGGGGAAACCTACAATGAGCAGTTCTTC.

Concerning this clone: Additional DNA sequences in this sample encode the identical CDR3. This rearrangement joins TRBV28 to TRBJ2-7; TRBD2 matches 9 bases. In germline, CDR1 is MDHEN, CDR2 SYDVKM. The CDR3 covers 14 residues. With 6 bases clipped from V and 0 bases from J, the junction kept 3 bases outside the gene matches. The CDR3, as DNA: TGTGCCAGCAGAATAGCGGGGGACTCCTACGAGCAGTACTTC. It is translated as CASRIAGDSYEQYF.

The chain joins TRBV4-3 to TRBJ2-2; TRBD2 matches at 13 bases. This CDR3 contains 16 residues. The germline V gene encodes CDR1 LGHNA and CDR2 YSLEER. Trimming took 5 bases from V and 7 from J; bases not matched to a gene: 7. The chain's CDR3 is CASSTRTSGGSGELFF. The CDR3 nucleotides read TGCGCCAGCAGCACCCGGACTAGCGGGGGTAGCGGGGAGCTGTTTTTT.

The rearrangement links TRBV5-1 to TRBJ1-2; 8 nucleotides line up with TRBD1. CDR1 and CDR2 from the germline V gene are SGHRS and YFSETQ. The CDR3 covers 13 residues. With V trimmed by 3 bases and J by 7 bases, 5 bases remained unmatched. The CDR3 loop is CASSSTGVRGYTF. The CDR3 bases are TGCGCCAGCAGCTCGACAGGGGTGCGTGGCTACACCTTC.

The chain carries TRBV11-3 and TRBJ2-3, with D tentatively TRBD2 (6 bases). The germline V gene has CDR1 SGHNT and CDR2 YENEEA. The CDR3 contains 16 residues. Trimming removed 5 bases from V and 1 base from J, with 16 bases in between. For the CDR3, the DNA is TGTGCCAGCAGCCCCCGGACTACTCCCGGCACAGATACGCAGTATTTT. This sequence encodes CASSPRTTPGTDTQYF.

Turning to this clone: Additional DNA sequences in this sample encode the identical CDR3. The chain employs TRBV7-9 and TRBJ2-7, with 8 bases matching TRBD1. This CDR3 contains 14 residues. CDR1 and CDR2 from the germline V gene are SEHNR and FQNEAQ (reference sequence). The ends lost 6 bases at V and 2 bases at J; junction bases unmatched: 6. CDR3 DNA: TGTGCCAGCAGTTTACAGGGGGGACCCTACGAGCAGTACTTC. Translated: CASSLQGGPYEQYF.

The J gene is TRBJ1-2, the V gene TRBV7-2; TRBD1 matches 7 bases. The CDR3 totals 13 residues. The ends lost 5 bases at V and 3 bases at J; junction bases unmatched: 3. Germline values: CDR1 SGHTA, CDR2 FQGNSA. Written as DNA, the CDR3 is TGTGCCAGCAGCCGACAGGGCTACTATGGCTACACCTTC. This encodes CASSRQGYYGYTF.

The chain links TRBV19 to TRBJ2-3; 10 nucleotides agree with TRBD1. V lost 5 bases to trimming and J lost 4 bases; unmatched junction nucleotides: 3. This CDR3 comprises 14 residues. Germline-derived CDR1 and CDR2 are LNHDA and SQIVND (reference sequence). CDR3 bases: TGTGCCAGTAGTCCAGGACAGGGGGCAGATACGCAGTATTTT. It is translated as CASSPGQGADTQYF.

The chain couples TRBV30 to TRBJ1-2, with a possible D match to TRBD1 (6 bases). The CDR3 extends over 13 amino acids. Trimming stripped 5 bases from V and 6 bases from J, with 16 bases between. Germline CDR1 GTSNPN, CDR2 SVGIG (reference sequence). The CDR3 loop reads CAWSTRGTDGYTF. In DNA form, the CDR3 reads TGTGCCTGGTCGACCAGGGGAACTGATGGCTACACCTTC.

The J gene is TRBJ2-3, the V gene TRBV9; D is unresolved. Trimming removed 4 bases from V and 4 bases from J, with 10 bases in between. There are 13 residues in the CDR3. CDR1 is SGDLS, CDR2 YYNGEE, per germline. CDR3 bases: TGTGCCAGCAGCCCTACTATCGCAGATACGCAGTATTTT. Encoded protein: CASSPTIADTQYF.

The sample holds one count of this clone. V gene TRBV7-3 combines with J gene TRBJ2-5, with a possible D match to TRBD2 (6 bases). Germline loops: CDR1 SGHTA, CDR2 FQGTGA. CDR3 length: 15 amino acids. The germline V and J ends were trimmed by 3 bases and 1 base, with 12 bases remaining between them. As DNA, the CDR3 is TGTGCCAGCAGCTTTAGCCCCGGGGGCCAAGAGACCCAGTACTTC. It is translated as CASSFSPGGQETQYF.